This T cell receptor (beta chain) emerged from a study of blood T cell repertoires in COVID-19. At the level of the study: Both acute and convalescent COVID-19 samples were obtained from the United States, Italy and Spain.

Trimming took off 6 bases at V and 4 bases at J, with 9 bases between the two ends. This CDR3 spans 13 amino acids. Germline CDR1 and CDR2: MNHEY and SVGEGT. Original processing methods: Amplification of reference gene primers provided the estimated nucleated cell counts. Data came from immunoSEQ multiplex PCR; TCRdb stores just in-frame clones and leaves some out. V and J calls plus clone size are reproduced from that table; the DNA served to infer D and trimming. Of hundreds of thousands of clones in the sample, roughly 90% were seen once. Sequencing was carried out using peripheral blood. The sequence was obtained from a man aged 18 to 35 with active or convalescent COVID-19. The V gene is TRBV6-2 or TRBV6-3, the J gene TRBJ2-2; TRBD1 might be the D (6 bases). This CDR3 is CASSQGPTGELFF. The CDR3 DNA sequence: TGTGCCAGCAGCCAGGGGCCCACCGGGGAGCTGTTTTTT.